This T cell receptor (beta chain) was found in a study of blood T cell repertoires in COVID-19. Study at large: PBMCs, B-cell-depleted T cells, or T cells were the source of the cDNA or gDNA that made up the material.

This CDR3 is built from 17 residues. Germline V CDR1 and CDR2: SGHVS, FNYEAQ. The V gene end was trimmed by 1 base and the J gene end by 4 bases; junction bases not matched to a gene: 8. Original analysis: Reference gene primer amplification gave nucleated cell count estimates. Some clones are missing from TCRdb's copy, which holds only in-frame ones; the method was immunoSEQ multiplex PCR. For V, J and clone size, that table is used; D and trimming come from the DNA. The sample yields 100,000 or so clones, approximately 86% seen once. The clonotype comes from a man aged 55 to 70 with acute or convalescent COVID-19. The chain has TRBV7-6 and TRBJ2-1; 9 bases map to TRBD2. The sample was peripheral blood. The CDR3 coding sequence is TGTGCCAGCAGCTTAGTGGTTAGCGGGAGTCGGTACAATGAGCAGTTCTTC. Amino acid sequence: CASSLVVSGSRYNEQFF.